This note documents a single T cell receptor (beta chain) sequence. The sample originates from a study of OX40 agonist ivuxolimab in advanced cancers. Overall study context: Participants, roughly 80% male, averaged about 56 years of age, ranging from roughly 23 to 80.

Repertoires were generated with immunoSEQ multiplex PCR, while TCRdb's copy carries only in-frame clones and drops some. The table records around 100,000 clones, approximately 90% of them present only once. CDR1 is KGHSH and CDR2 is LQKENI in the germline V gene. Trimming took 3 bases from V and 2 from J, leaving 16 bases between them. The CDR3 extends over 17 amino acids. V is TRBV18 and J is TRBJ2-2, with TRBD2 as a possible D gene (7 bases). The sequencing here drew on CD4+ or CD8+ T cells sorted from blood, taken in a trial of the OX40 agonist ivuxolimab. The clonotype was recovered from an adult with an advanced solid tumor such as melanoma, head and neck, liver or kidney cancer. CDR3 DNA sequence: TGTGCCAGCTCACCTCTTCAGGGGAGGGTCAACACCGGGGAGCTGTTTTTT. It yields the protein CASSPLQGRVNTGELFF.